This TCR beta chain was obtained from a study of T cells in Graves' hyperthyroidism and ophthalmopathy. Study findings and constraints: Ophthalmopathy was predicted by the model a median of 6.5 months ahead of onset.

This clonotype is labeled medium-sized. Antigen: not known. Ophthalmopathy patients all had a Clinical Activity Score of at least 3, a NOSPECS grade of at least 4 and disease under 3 months old. The CDR3 sequence is 17 residues long. Germline assignment: CDR1 SQVTM and CDR2 ANQGSEA. Trimming took 0 bases from V and 2 from J, leaving 20 bases between them. Researchers amplified the TCR beta CDR3 regions from RNA transcripts. First-round RT-PCR of the TCR CDR3 relied on the HTBI primer set. TCRdb reanalysed the multiplex PCR reads using MiXCR and keeps one entry per CDR3 protein. The sample lists fewer than 40,000 distinct CDR3 sequences, 40% to 60% occurring once.

Material for sequencing was blood. The chain is built from TRBV29-1 and TRBJ2-7, with a tentative D call TRBD1 (6 bases). The sequence derives from a man aged 40-49 years with Graves' ophthalmopathy. The CDR3 DNA is TGCAGCGTTGAAGATCAGGCCACCGGGACACCGACCTACGAGCAGTACTTC. It encodes CSVEDQATGTPTYEQYF.